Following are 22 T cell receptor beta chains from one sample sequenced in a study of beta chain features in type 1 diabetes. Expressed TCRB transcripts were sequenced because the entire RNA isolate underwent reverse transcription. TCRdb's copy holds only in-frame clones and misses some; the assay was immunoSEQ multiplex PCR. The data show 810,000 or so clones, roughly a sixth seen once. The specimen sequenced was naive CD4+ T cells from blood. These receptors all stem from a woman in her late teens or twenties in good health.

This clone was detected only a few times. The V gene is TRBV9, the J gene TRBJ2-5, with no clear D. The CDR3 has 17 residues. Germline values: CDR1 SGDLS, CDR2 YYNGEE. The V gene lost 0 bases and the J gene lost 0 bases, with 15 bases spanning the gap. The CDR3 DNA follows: TGTGCCAGCAGCGTAGGAGGCAGAGCAAGACACCAAGAGACCCAGTACTTC. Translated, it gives CASSVGGRARHQETQYF. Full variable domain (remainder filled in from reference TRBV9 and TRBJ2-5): DSGVTQTPKHLITATGQRVTLRCSPRSGDLSVYWYQQSLDQGLQFLIQYYNGEERAKGNILERFSAQQFPDLHSELNLSSLELGDSALYFCASSVGGRARHQETQYFGPGTRLLVL.

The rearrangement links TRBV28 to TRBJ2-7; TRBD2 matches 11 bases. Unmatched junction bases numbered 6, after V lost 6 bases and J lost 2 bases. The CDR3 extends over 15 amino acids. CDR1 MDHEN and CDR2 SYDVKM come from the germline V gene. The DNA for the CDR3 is TGTGCCAGCAGCCAACTACTAGCGGGAGCCTACGAGCAGTACTTC. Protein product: CASSQLLAGAYEQYF.

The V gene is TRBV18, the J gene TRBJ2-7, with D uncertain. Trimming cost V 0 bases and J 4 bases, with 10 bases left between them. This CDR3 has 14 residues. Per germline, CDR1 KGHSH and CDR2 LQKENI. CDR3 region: CASSPPRKLYEQYF. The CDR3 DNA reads TGTGCCAGCTCACCACCCCGGAAATTGTACGAGCAGTACTTC.

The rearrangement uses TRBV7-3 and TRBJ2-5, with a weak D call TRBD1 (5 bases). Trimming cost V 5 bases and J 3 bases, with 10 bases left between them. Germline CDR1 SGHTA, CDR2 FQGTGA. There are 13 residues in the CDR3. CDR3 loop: CASSIDRKETQYF. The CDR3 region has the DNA TGTGCCAGCAGCATCGACAGAAAAGAGACCCAGTACTTC.

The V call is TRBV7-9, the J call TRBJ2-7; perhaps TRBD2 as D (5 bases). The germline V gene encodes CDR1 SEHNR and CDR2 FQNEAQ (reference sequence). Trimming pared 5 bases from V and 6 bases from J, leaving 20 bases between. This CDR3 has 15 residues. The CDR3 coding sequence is TGTGCCAGCAGCAAGTTTTCGGGATCTCTTAGCGAGCAGTACTTC. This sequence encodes CASSKFSGSLSEQYF.

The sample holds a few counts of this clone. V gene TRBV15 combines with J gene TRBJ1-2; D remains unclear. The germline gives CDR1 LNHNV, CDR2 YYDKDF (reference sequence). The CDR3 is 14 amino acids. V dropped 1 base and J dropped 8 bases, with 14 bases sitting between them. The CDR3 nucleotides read TGTGCCACCAGCAGAGCGGATCGAGGAAACGGCTACACCTTC. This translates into CATSRADRGNGYTF.

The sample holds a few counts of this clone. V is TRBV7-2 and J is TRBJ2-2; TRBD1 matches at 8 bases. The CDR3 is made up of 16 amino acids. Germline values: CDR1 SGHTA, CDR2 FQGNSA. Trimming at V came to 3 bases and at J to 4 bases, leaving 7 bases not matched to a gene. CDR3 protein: CASSLRQGPRTGELFF. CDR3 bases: TGTGCCAGCAGCTTGAGACAGGGGCCGCGCACCGGGGAGCTGTTTTTT.

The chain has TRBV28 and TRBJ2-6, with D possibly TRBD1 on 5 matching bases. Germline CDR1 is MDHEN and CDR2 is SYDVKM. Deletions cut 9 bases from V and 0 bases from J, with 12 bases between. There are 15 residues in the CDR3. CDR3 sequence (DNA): TGTGCCAGTCTAACAGGTGCCTCTGGGGCCAACGTCCTGACTTTC. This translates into CASLTGASGANVLTF.

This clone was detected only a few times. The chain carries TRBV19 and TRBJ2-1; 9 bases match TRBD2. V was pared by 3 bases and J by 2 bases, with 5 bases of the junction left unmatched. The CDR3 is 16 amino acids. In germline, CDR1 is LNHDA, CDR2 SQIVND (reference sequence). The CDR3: CASSIPASGAYNEQFF. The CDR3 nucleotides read TGTGCCAGTAGTATCCCGGCTAGCGGGGCCTACAATGAGCAGTTCTTC.

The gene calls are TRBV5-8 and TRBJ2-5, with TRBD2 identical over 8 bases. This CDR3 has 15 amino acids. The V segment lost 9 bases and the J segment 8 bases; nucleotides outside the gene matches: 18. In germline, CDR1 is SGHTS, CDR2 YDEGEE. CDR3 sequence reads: CATRFRGLELTTQYF. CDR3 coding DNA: TGTGCCACCCGTTTCAGGGGACTAGAGTTGACTACCCAGTACTTC.

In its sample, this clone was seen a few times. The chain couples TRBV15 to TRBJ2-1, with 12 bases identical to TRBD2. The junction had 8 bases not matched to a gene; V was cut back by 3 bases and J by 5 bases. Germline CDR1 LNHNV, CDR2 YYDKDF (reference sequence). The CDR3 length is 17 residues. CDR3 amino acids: CATSRRLAGGPNNEQFF. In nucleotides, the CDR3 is TGTGCCACCAGCAGGCGGCTAGCGGGAGGGCCCAACAATGAGCAGTTCTTC.

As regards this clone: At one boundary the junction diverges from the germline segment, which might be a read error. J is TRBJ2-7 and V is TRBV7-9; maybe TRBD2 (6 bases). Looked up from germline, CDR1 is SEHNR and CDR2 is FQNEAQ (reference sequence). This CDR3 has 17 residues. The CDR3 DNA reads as TGCGCCAGCAGCCAAGTCCATAGTCGCGGGACTGCCTACGAGCAGTACTTC. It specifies CASSQVHSRGTAYEQYF. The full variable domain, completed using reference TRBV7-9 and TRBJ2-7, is DTGVSQNPRHKITKRGQNVTFRCDPISEHNRLYWYRQTLGQGPEFLTYFQNEAQLEKSRLLSDRFSAERPKGSFSTLEIQRTEQGDSAMYLCASSQVHSRGTAYEQYFGPGTRLTVT.

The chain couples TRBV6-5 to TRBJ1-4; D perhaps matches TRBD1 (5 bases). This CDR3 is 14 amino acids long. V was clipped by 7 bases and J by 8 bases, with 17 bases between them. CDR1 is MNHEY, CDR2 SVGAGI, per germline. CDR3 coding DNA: TGTGCCAGCAAGCCGGGGCGGAGAAGGGAAAAACTGTTTTTT. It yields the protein CASKPGRRREKLFF.

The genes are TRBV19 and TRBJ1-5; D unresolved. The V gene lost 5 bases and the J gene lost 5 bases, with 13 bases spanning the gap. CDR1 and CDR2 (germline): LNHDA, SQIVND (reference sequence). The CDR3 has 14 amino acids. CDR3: CASSSGVLHQPQHF. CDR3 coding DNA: TGTGCCAGTAGTTCCGGAGTACTGCATCAGCCCCAGCATTTT.

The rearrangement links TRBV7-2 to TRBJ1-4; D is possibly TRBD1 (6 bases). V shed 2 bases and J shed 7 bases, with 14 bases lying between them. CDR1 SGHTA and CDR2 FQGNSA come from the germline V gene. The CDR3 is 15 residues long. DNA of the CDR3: TGTGCCAGCAGCTTACAGGGGAGAGGGGGTGAAAAACTGTTTTTT. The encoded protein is CASSLQGRGGEKLFF.

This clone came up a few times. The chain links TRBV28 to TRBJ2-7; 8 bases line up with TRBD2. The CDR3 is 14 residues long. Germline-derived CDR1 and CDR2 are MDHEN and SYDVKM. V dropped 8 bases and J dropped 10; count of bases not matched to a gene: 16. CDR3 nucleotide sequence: TGTGCCAGCTACAGCGGGAGCCAGGTCCGCAACCAGTACTTC. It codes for CASYSGSQVRNQYF.

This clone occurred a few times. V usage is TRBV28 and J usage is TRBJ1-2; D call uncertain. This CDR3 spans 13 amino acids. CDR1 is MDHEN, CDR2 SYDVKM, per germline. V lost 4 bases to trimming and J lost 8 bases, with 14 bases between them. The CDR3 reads CASSSTLEGGYTF. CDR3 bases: TGTGCCAGCAGTTCGACGCTCGAAGGGGGCTACACCTTC.

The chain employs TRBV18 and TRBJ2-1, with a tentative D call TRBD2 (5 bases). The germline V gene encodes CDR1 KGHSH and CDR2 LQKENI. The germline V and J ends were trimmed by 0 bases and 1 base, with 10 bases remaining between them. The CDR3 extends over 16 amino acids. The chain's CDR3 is CASSPPSGGSYNEQFF. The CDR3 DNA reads TGTGCCAGCTCACCACCTTCCGGAGGATCCTACAATGAGCAGTTCTTC.

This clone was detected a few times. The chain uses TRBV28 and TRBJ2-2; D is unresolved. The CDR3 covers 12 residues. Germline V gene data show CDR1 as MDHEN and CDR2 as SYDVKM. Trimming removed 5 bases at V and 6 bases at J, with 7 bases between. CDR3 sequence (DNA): TGTGCCAGCAGTATACCGTCCGGGGAGCTGTTTTTT. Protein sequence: CASSIPSGELFF.

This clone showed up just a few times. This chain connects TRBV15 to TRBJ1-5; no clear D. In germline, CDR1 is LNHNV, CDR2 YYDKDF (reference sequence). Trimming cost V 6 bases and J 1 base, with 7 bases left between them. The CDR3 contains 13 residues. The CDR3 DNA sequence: TGTGCCACCAGTCCAGACAGCAATCAGCCCCAGCATTTT. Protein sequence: CATSPDSNQPQHF.

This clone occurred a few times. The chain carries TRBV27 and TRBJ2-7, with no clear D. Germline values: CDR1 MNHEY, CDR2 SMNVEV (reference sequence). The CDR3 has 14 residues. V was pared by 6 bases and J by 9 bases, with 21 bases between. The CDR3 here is CASSRFGASIGQYF. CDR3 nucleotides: TGTGCCAGCAGCCGATTTGGAGCGTCCATCGGGCAGTACTTC.

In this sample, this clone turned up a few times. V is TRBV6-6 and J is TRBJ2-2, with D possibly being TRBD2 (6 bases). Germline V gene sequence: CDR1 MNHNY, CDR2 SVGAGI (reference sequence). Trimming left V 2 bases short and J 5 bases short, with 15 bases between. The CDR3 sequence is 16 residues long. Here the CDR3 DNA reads TGTGCCAGCAGTTACGGTCGGGGGTCGGGTACCGGGGAGCTGTTTTTT. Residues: CASSYGRGSGTGELFF.